Listed here are 13 T cell receptor beta chains from one sample, sequenced in a study of T cells in Graves' hyperthyroidism and ophthalmopathy. TCR beta CDR3 sequences were amplified from RNA transcripts. HTBI primers were the set used in a first-round RT-PCR of the TCR CDR3. TCRdb called the multiplex PCR reads again in MiXCR, with one record for every CDR3 protein. The sample shows about 260,000 distinct CDR3 sequences, around 15% of them seen only once. Sequencing was carried out using blood. All receptors derive from a woman aged 18-29 years with Graves' ophthalmopathy.

This clonotype occurred many times. The chain is built from TRBV2 and TRBJ1-2; D unclear. CDR1 and CDR2 from the germline V gene are SNHLY and FYNNEI. This CDR3 contains 14 residues. V lost 4 bases and J 5 bases, leaving 14 bases between the germline ends. The CDR3 DNA reads as TGTGCCAGCAGTGGAGGAGCAACCGCATATGGCTACACCTTC. Protein sequence: CASSGGATAYGYTF.

This clonotype was counted at least ten times. The chain combines TRBV6-1 with TRBJ2-1; D could derive from TRBD1 or TRBD2 (5 bases each). Germline-derived CDR1 and CDR2 are MNHNS and SASEGT. The CDR3 has 16 residues. V was pared by 6 bases and J by 1 base, with 16 bases between. CDR3 in DNA: TGTGCCAGCAGGACCTCCTGGGGCGGGTCCTACAATGAGCAGTTCTTC. Translated, it gives CASRTSWGGSYNEQFF.

This clonotype was detected ten times or more. The chain uses TRBV27 and TRBJ2-3; the D gene is possibly TRBD2 (5 bases). The CDR3 is 17 residues long. The V end lost 2 bases, the J end lost 4 bases, and 19 bases lay between the germline ends. The V gene's germline CDR1 is MNHEY and CDR2 SMNVEV (reference sequence). The CDR3 sequence: CASSLPKSGVGADTQYF. CDR3 nucleotides: TGTGCCAGCAGTTTACCGAAATCCGGGGTCGGGGCAGATACGCAGTATTTT.

This chain uses TRBV7-9 with TRBJ2-7, with TRBD1 matching 9 bases. The length of the CDR3 is 13 residues. Trimming cost V 11 bases and J 5 bases; bases outside gene matches: 10. CDR1 SEHNR and CDR2 FQNEAQ come from the germline V gene (reference sequence). The CDR3 DNA is TGTGCCGGGGGGACAGGGCCCTTAGACGAGCAGTACTTC. Protein: CAGGTGPLDEQYF.

This chain joins TRBV20-1 and TRBJ2-7, with 8 bases matching TRBD1. From germline, CDR1 is DFQATT and CDR2 SNEGSKA (reference sequence). V was clipped by 4 bases and J by 6 bases; unmatched bases: 8. The CDR3 is made up of 13 amino acids. In DNA form, the CDR3 reads TGCAGTGCTACTCGGGACAGGTCGGCCGAGCAGTACTTC. Translated: CSATRDRSAEQYF.

In the case of this clonotype: A much larger clone lies one base from this, so it may be a read error. The J gene is TRBJ1-2, the V gene TRBV10-3, with D unresolved. The V gene lost 4 bases and the J gene lost 4 bases, with 10 bases spanning the gap. The germline CDR1 and CDR2 sequences are ENHRY and SYGVKD. CDR3 length: 13 residues. CDR3 DNA sequence: TGTGCCATCAGTGGAGAGCCCTTCTATGGCTACACCTTC. Protein product: CAISGEPFYGYTF.

The table lists this clonotype with a few counts. A single base separates this from a much larger clone, so it may be a read error. The V gene is TRBV27, the J gene TRBJ2-1; 10 bases align to TRBD2. Germline CDR1 and CDR2: MNHEY and SMNVEV (reference sequence). CDR3 length equals 15 residues. V was pared by 3 bases and J by 6 bases, with 5 bases of the junction left unmatched. The CDR3 DNA sequence: TGTGCCAGCAGTTTTATAGCGGGAGGAGCCAATGAGCAGTTCTTC. The encoded protein is CASSFIAGGANEQFF.

This clonotype was found many times. V and J are TRBV7-9 and TRBJ2-6; D remains ambiguous. The CDR3 sequence is 17 residues long. CDR1 and CDR2 from the germline V gene are SEHNR and FQNEAQ (reference sequence). The ends were cut back, 7 bases at V and 0 bases at J, with 16 bases in the middle. In DNA form, the CDR3 reads TGTGCCAGCAACCCAACCTCGCTCGGCTCTGGGGCCAACGTCCTGACTTTC. Translation: CASNPTSLGSGANVLTF.

V gene TRBV19 combines with J gene TRBJ1-1; maybe TRBD1 (5 bases). Germline values: CDR1 LNHDA, CDR2 SQIVND (reference sequence). Trimming stripped 1 base from V and 1 base from J, with 10 bases between. The CDR3 is made up of 15 amino acids. The CDR3 DNA reads TGTGCCAGTAGTATAGTGGGGGAGGCGAACACTGAAGCTTTCTTT. The encoded protein is CASSIVGEANTEAFF.

In its sample, this clonotype was seen many times. The V and J genes are TRBV2 and TRBJ2-7, with TRBD1 matching 8 bases. Germline V lookup: CDR1 SNHLY, CDR2 FYNNEI. Unmatched junction bases numbered 12, after V lost 8 bases and J lost 6 bases. The CDR3 loop spans 14 amino acids. The CDR3 reads CASFVQGARSEQYF. For the CDR3, the DNA is TGTGCCAGCTTCGTTCAGGGGGCGAGGTCCGAGCAGTACTTC.

The chain couples TRBV28 to TRBJ1-5, with 9 bases aligning to TRBD1. The germline V gene encodes CDR1 MDHEN and CDR2 SYDVKM. The junction had 2 bases not matched to a gene; V was cut back by 4 bases and J by 7 bases. This CDR3 is built from 13 residues. CDR3 in DNA: TGTGCCAGCAGTTCAACAGGGGGCCAGCCCCAGCATTTT. Amino acids: CASSSTGGQPQHF.

Remarks on this clonotype: This sequence may be a read error, since a much larger clone differs from it by one base. This chain uses TRBV7-2 with TRBJ2-3; D unclear. Germline V lookup: CDR1 SGHTA, CDR2 FQGNSA. The CDR3 totals 13 residues. The CDR3 loop reads CAGSLDGRQWVYF. CDR3 bases: TGTGCCGGCAGCTTGGACGGACGGCAATGGGTGTATTTT.

This clonotype was seen repeatedly, ten times or more. V usage is TRBV30 and J usage is TRBJ1-1; unclear D gene. Between the trimmed V and J ends, which lost 0 bases and 1 base, there was a span of 9 bases. This CDR3 is 14 amino acids long. CDR1 is GTSNPN, CDR2 SVGIG, per germline (reference sequence). The CDR3 here is CAWSVGGRNTEAFF. In nucleotides, the CDR3 is TGTGCCTGGAGTGTCGGAGGTAGGAACACTGAAGCTTTCTTT.